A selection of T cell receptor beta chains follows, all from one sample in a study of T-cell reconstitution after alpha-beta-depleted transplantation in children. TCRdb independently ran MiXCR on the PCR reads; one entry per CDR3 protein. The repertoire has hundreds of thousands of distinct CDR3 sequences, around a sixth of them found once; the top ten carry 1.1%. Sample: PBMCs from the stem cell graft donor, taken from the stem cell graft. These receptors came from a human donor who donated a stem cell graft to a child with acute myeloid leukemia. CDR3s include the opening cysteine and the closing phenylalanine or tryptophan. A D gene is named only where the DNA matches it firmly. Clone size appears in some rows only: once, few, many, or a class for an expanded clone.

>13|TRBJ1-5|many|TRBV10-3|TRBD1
CASRGGGNQPQHF
TGTGCCAGCAGGGGGGGGGGCAATCAGCCCCAGCATTTT
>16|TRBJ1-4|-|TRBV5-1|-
CASSWEGRGTNQKLFF
TGCGCCAGCAGCTGGGAGGGGCGCGGAACTAATCAAAAACTGTTTTTT
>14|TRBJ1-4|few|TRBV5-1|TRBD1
CASSRTGGEEKLFF
TGCGCCAGCAGCCGGACAGGGGGCGAGGAAAAACTGTTTTTT
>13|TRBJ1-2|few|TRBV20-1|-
CSAREGNGALYTF
TGCAGTGCTAGAGAGGGGAACGGGGCCCTCTACACCTTC
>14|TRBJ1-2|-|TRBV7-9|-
CASRLPAGDDGYTF
TGTGCCAGCAGACTTCCGGCAGGGGACGATGGCTACACCTTC
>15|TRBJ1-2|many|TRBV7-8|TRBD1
CASTPGTGHNYGYTF
TGTGCCAGCACGCCAGGGACAGGGCACAACTATGGCTACACCTTC
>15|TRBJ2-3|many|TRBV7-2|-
CASSGTGYGTDTQYF
TGTGCCAGCAGTGGGACTGGTTATGGCACAGATACGCAGTATTTT
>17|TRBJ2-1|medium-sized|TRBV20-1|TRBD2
CSAKGLSKGLAYNEQFF
TGCAGTGCTAAAGGGTTGTCTAAAGGACTAGCCTACAATGAGCAGTTCTTC
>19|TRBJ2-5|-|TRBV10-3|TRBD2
CAISDTGTSGGTEEETQYF
TGTGCCATCAGTGACACCGGGACTAGCGGGGGCACTGAGGAGGAGACCCAGTACTTC
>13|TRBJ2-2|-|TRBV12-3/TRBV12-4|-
CASSVIAGGELFF
TGTGCCAGCAGTGTCATAGCAGGCGGGGAGCTGTTTTTT
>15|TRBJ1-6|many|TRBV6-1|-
CASSRDGRLYSPLHF
TGTGCCAGCAGTCGGGACGGACGCTTGTATTCACCCCTCCACTTT
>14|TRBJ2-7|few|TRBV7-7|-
CASSLVAGSDEQYF
TGTGCCAGCAGCTTAGTTGCAGGGTCCGACGAGCAGTACTTC
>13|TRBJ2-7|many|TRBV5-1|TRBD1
CASSFRDRDEQYF
TGCGCCAGCAGCTTCCGGGACAGAGACGAGCAGTACTTC
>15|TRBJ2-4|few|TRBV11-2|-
CASSHRGTAKNIQYF
TGTGCCAGCAGCCACCGCGGGACAGCCAAAAACATTCAGTACTTC
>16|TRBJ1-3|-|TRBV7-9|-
CASREQGFSSGNTIYF
TGTGCCAGCAGGGAGCAGGGGTTCAGCTCTGGAAACACCATATATTTT
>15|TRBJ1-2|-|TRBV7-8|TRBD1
CASSVWDSRDSGYTF
TGTGCCAGCAGCGTCTGGGACAGCAGGGATTCTGGCTACACCTTC
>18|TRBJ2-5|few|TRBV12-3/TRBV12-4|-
CASSPNPIDRPRGETQYF
TGTGCCAGCAGCCCAAACCCGATCGACAGGCCTAGGGGAGAGACCCAGTACTTC
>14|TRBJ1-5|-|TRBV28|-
CASSFWQGGQPQHF
TGTGCCAGCAGTTTTTGGCAGGGCGGTCAGCCCCAGCATTTT
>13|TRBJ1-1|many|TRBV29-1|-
CSVRPSGNTEAFF
TGCAGCGTTAGACCCTCCGGGAACACTGAAGCTTTCTTT
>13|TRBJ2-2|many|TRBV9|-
CASTAAGAGELFF
TGTGCCAGCACCGCTGCAGGGGCCGGGGAGCTGTTTTTT
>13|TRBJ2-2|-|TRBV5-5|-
CASSLTRDGELFF
TGTGCCAGCAGCCTAACAAGGGACGGGGAGCTGTTTTTT
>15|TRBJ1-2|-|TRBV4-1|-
CASSPWRQTFYGYTF
TGCGCCAGCAGCCCCTGGCGGCAGACTTTCTATGGCTACACCTTC
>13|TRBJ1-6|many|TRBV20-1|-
CSALQTRNSPLHF
TGCAGTGCTCTCCAGACGCGGAATTCACCCCTCCACTTT
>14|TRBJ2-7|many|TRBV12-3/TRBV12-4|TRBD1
CASTPTGRAYEQYF
TGTGCCAGCACCCCGACAGGGAGAGCCTACGAGCAGTACTTC
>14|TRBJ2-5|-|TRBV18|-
CASSPDRIQETQYF
TGTGCCAGCTCACCCGACAGAATCCAAGAGACCCAGTACTTC
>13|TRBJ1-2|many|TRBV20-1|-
CSARGRDNGGYTF
TGCAGTGCTAGAGGCCGGGATAACGGTGGCTACACCTTC
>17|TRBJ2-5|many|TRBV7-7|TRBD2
CASSLGGLAGAQETQYF
TGTGCCAGCAGCTTGGGGGGACTAGCGGGGGCCCAAGAGACCCAGTACTTC
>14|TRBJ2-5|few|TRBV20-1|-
CSVQKQSWGETQYF
TGCAGTGTCCAGAAACAGTCCTGGGGGGAGACCCAGTACTTC
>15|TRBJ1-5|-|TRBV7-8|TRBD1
CASSFDRESNQPQHF
TGTGCCAGCAGCTTCGACAGGGAAAGCAATCAGCCCCAGCATTTT
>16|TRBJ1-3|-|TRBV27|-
CASTQDSPASGNTIYF
TGTGCCAGCACCCAGGACAGTCCAGCCTCTGGAAACACCATATATTTT
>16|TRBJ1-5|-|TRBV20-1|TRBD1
CCARGTGGLSNQPQHF
TGCTGTGCTAGGGGGACAGGGGGCTTGAGCAATCAGCCCCAGCATTTT
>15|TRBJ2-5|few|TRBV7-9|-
CASSPPGQTQETQYF
TGTGCCAGCAGCCCACCCGGCCAGACCCAAGAGACCCAGTACTTC
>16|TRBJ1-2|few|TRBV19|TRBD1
CASSIDPGTGLYGYTF
TGTGCCAGTAGTATAGATCCCGGGACAGGGCTCTATGGCTACACCTTC
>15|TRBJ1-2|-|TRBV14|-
CASSPGSLNIHGYTF
TGTGCCAGCAGCCCAGGGTCCCTGAACATTCATGGCTACACCTTC
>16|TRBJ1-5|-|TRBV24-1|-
CATSDAGTFNNQPQHF
TGTGCCACCAGTGACGCGGGCACTTTTAACAATCAGCCCCAGCATTTT
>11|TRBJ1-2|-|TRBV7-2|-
CASSDRYGYTF
TGTGCCAGCAGCGATCGCTATGGCTACACCTTC
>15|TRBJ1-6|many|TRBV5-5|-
CASSLGAGVNSPLHF
TGTGCCAGCAGCTTGGGTGCAGGGGTTAATTCACCCCTCCACTTT
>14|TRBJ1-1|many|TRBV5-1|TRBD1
CASSLDRAGTEAFF
TGCGCCAGCAGCCTTGACAGGGCAGGAACTGAAGCTTTCTTT
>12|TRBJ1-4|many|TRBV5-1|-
CASSPDHEKLFF
TGCGCCAGCAGCCCCGACCATGAAAAACTGTTTTTT
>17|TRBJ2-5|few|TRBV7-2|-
CASSLVAGGPSRETQYF
TGTGCCAGCAGCTTAGTAGCCGGGGGCCCCAGCAGAGAGACCCAGTACTTC
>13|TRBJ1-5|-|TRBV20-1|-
CSARRIGNQPQHF
TGCAGTGCTAGAAGAATCGGCAATCAGCCCCAGCATTTT
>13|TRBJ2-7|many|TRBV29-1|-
CSVEFQGTYEQYF
TGCAGCGTTGAATTCCAGGGGACCTACGAGCAGTACTTC
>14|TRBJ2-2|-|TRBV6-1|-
CASKFEYATGELFF
TGTGCCAGCAAATTCGAGTATGCCACCGGGGAGCTGTTTTTT
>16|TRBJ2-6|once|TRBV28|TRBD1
CASLEDRGPGANVLTF
TGTGCCAGCTTAGAGGACAGGGGACCTGGGGCCAACGTCCTGACTTTC
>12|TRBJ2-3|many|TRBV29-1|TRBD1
CSAYRGTDTQYF
TGCAGCGCGTACAGGGGGACAGATACGCAGTATTTT
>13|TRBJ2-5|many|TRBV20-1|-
CSAPGPGPETQYF
TGCAGTGCTCCGGGCCCCGGCCCAGAGACCCAGTACTTC
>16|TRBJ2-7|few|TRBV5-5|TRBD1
CASSTLRTGGRYEQYF
TGTGCCAGCAGCACTCTCCGAACAGGGGGTCGCTACGAGCAGTACTTC
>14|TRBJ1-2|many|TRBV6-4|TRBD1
CARPSGQGDDGYTF
TGTGCCAGACCCAGTGGACAGGGGGACGATGGCTACACCTTC
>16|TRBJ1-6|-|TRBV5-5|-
CASSGAGDSDNSPLHF
TGTGCCAGCAGCGGGGCGGGAGACAGCGATAATTCACCCCTCCACTTT
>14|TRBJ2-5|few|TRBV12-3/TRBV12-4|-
CASSQALNWGTQYF
TGTGCCAGCAGCCAAGCCTTAAACTGGGGGACCCAGTACTTC
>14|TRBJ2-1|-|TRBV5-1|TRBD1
CASSDTGAGNEQFF
TGCGCCAGCAGCGACACAGGGGCCGGGAATGAGCAGTTCTTC
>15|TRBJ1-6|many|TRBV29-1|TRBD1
CSVALPGGRNSPLHF
TGCAGCGTCGCCCTCCCAGGGGGTCGGAATTCACCCCTCCACTTT
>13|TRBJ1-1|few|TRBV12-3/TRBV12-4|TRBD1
CASSRTGATEAFF
TGTGCCAGCAGCCGGACAGGGGCCACTGAAGCTTTCTTT